Listed below are T cell receptor beta chains from one sample, sequenced in a study of T-cell memory formation after mild COVID-19. MiXCR, applied by TCRdb to the 5' RACE reads, yields one record per CDR3 protein. The sample has about 150,000 distinct CDR3 sequences, 20% to 25% seen once. Sequenced input: PBMCs or a T cell subset sorted from them (not recorded which). The receptors shown here come from an adult woman who had mild COVID-19 (a few samples of this study predate the infection). Cell type and time point are not known. CDR3s include the opening cysteine and the closing phenylalanine or tryptophan. Each record gives: J gene, D gene, clone size, V gene, CDR3 DNA, CDR3 protein. The D gene is left open where the match is weak. Clone size is stated in some rows and not others, as once, few, many or a class when expanded.

J: TRBJ1-1
D: NA
size: once
V: TRBV27
DNA: TGTGCCAGCAGCGGTCTCCAGACAGCGTTCACTGAAGCTTTCTTT
CDR3: CASSGLQTAFTEAFF

J: TRBJ2-1
D: NA
size: NA
V: TRBV7-6
DNA: TGTGCCAGCAGCCTCTTGACTGGGGAGCAGTTCTTC
CDR3: CASSLLTGEQFF

J: TRBJ2-2
D: NA
size: NA
V: TRBV7-8
DNA: TGTGCCAGCAGGGGTACGAACACCGGGGAGCTGTTTTTT
CDR3: CASRGTNTGELFF

J: TRBJ1-4
D: TRBD1
size: NA
V: TRBV3-1
DNA: TGTGCCAGCAGCCGAGAGGCCCGGGACAGGGCCGAAAAACTGTTTTTT
CDR3: CASSREARDRAEKLFF

J: TRBJ1-2
D: NA
size: NA
V: TRBV12-3/TRBV12-4
DNA: TGTGCCAGCAGTGTCGAGGGGTACTATGGCTACACCTTC
CDR3: CASSVEGYYGYTF

J: TRBJ2-1
D: TRBD2
size: NA
V: TRBV19
DNA: TGTGCCAGTAGTTCCGGGACTAGCGTCGAGCGGTTCTTC
CDR3: CASSSGTSVERFF

J: TRBJ2-1
D: NA
size: once
V: TRBV7-9
DNA: TGTGCCAGCAGCCCAGCCGGGGTAAAATACAATGAGCAGTTCTTC
CDR3: CASSPAGVKYNEQFF

J: TRBJ1-1
D: NA
size: once
V: TRBV20-1
DNA: TGCAGTGCCGGGGCCTTGGGTGGGACTGAAGCTTTCTTT
CDR3: CSAGALGGTEAFF

J: TRBJ2-1
D: NA
size: NA
V: TRBV15
DNA: TGTGCCACCAGCAGCGGAGGGACACCGATCTACAATGAGCAGTTCTTC
CDR3: CATSSGGTPIYNEQFF

J: TRBJ2-7
D: TRBD2
size: few
V: TRBV10-2
DNA: TGCGCCAGCAGCTTCGGGGTAGCGGGGGGCGAGCAGTACTTC
CDR3: CASSFGVAGGEQYF

J: TRBJ1-1
D: NA
size: NA
V: TRBV12-3/TRBV12-4
DNA: TGTGCCAGCAGTTCTCGAGGTTCGCTTGAAGCTTTCTTT
CDR3: CASSSRGSLEAFF

J: TRBJ2-7
D: NA
size: few
V: TRBV7-6
DNA: TGTGCCAGCAGCCCAGAAGGGAGGAACTACGAGCAGTACTTC
CDR3: CASSPEGRNYEQYF